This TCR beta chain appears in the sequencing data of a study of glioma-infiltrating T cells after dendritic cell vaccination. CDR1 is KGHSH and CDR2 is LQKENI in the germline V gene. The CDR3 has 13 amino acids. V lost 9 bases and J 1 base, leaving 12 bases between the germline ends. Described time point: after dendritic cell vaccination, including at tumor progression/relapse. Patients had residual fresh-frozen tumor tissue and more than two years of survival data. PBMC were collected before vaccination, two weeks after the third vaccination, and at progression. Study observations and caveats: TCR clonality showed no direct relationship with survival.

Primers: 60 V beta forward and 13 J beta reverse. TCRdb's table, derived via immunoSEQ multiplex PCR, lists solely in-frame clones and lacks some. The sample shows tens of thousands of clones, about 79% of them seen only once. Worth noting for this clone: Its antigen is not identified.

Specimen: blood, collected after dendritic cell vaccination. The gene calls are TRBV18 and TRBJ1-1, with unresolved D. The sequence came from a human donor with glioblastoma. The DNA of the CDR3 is TGTGCCAGTCAGTTTGCCCCGAACACTGAAGCTTTCTTT. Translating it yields CASQFAPNTEAFF.